The 24 T cell receptor beta chains below all came from one sample that was sequenced in a study of cytomegalovirus exposure and HLA in healthy donors. This table comes from immunoSEQ multiplex PCR, and its TCRdb copy is limited to in-frame clones, with some not included. The data show 60,000 to 80,000 clones, around 94% seen once. The material sequenced was PBMCs. The source of these receptors is a woman under 30 in good health and CMV-seropositive.

The chain links TRBV29-1 to TRBJ2-3; 9 positions match TRBD1. V lost 7 bases and J lost 2; bases outside the gene matches: 4. The germline V gene encodes CDR1 SQVTM and CDR2 ANQGSEA. The CDR3 has 13 amino acids. In nucleotides, the CDR3 is TGCAGCGCCGGGACAGGGCTCACAGATACGCAGTATTTT. Translated: CSAGTGLTDTQYF.

This clone was recorded only once. CDR3 in amino acids: CASSTTGDRYEQYF. DNA for the CDR3: TGTGCCAGCAGCACGACAGGGGATCGTTACGAGCAGTACTTC. The gene calls are TRBV6-1 and TRBJ2-7, with TRBD1 matching 8 bases. Germline V CDR1 and CDR2: MNHNS, SASEGT. V lost 6 bases and J lost 4; bases outside the gene matches: 8. CDR3 length equals 14 residues.

The rearrangement uses TRBV14 and TRBJ1-1; D is possibly TRBD1 (5 bases). This CDR3 has 16 residues. Looked up from germline, CDR1 is SGHDN and CDR2 is FVKESK. V was cut by 3 bases and J by 2 bases, with 16 bases left in between. This chain's CDR3 is CASSQRVGGGNTEAFF. The DNA of the CDR3 is TGTGCCAGCAGCCAGAGGGTTGGGGGGGGTAACACTGAAGCTTTCTTT. Complete variable domain (other parts from reference TRBV14 and TRBJ1-1): EAGVTQFPSHSVIEKGQTVTLRCDPISGHDNLYWYRRVMGKEIKFLLHFVKESKQDESGMPNNRFLAERTGGTYSTLKVQPAELEDSGVYFCASSQRVGGGNTEAFFGQGTRLTVV.

The V call is TRBV28, the J call TRBJ2-2; TRBD2 matches 11 bases. Trimming at V came to 5 bases and at J to 1 base, leaving 6 bases not matched to a gene. Germline CDR1 is MDHEN and CDR2 is SYDVKM. This CDR3 is 17 amino acids long. This CDR3 reads CASSVLAGGLNTGELFF. The CDR3 region has the DNA TGTGCCAGCAGTGTGCTAGCGGGGGGCTTGAACACCGGGGAGCTGTTTTTT.

The J gene is TRBJ1-1, the V gene TRBV28; 7 bases line up with TRBD1. CDR1 is MDHEN and CDR2 is SYDVKM in the germline V gene. Trimming cost V 8 bases and J 1 base; bases outside gene matches: 10. CDR3 length: 15 amino acids. The CDR3 protein is CASLSTGKANTEAFF. The CDR3 DNA sequence: TGTGCCAGCCTTTCGACAGGGAAGGCGAACACTGAAGCTTTCTTT.

J is TRBJ1-4 and V is TRBV7-2; D unresolved. Germline V gives CDR1 SGHTA, CDR2 FQGNSA. The CDR3 loop spans 13 amino acids. Trimming took off 5 bases at V and 10 bases at J, with 14 bases between the two ends. CDR3 DNA: TGTGCCAGCAGCCTCGAGTCCGGTGGAAAACTGTTTTTT. It is translated as CASSLESGGKLFF.

The chain combines TRBV11-3 with TRBJ2-1; the match to TRBD1 covers 8 bases. CDR3 size: 17 residues. The germline V gene has CDR1 SGHNT and CDR2 YENEEA. Trimming at V came to 6 bases and at J to 0 bases, leaving 10 bases not matched to a gene. CDR3 coding DNA: TGTGCCAGCAGTCTCGACAGGGGTCCCCTCTCCTACAATGAGCAGTTCTTC. Encoded protein: CASSLDRGPLSYNEQFF.

This sequence joins TRBV4-1 and TRBJ1-5, with 8 bases matching TRBD1. V dropped 5 bases and J dropped 7; count of bases not matched to a gene: 7. Germline CDR1 MGHRA, CDR2 YSYEKL. This CDR3 region has 14 residues. The CDR3 here is CASSKTGEGQPQHF. The CDR3 DNA reads TGCGCCAGCAGCAAGACAGGGGAAGGGCAGCCCCAGCATTTT.

J is TRBJ2-3 and V is TRBV7-2; 8 bases map to TRBD2. With V trimmed by 5 bases and J by 3 bases, 7 bases remained unmatched. The CDR3 covers 15 residues. The V gene's germline CDR1 is SGHTA and CDR2 FQGNSA. The CDR3 coding sequence is TGTGCCAGCAGCCAGAGCGGGGGCCCGACAGATACGCAGTATTTT. It is translated as CASSQSGGPTDTQYF.

This sequence joins TRBV28 and TRBJ1-5, with a possible D match to TRBD1 (6 bases). CDR3 length: 16 amino acids. V was pared by 7 bases and J by 9 bases, with 25 bases between. CDR1 and CDR2 (germline): MDHEN, SYDVKM. The CDR3 here is CASTPLLIKGGRPQHF. CDR3 in DNA: TGTGCCAGCACTCCCCTTCTAATCAAGGGGGGGAGGCCCCAGCATTTT.

The chain has TRBV7-9 and TRBJ2-1; 16 nucleotides match TRBD2. CDR1 and CDR2 from the germline V gene are SEHNR and FQNEAQ (reference sequence). The CDR3 has 16 residues. V gave up 3 bases and J gave up 15 bases; unmatched junction bases: 11. The CDR3 DNA reads TGTGCCAGCAGCTTGTCGGCACCGGGACTAGCGGGAGGGGCGTTCTTC. Translation gives CASSLSAPGLAGGAFF.

The chain joins TRBV4-1 to TRBJ2-1; no clear D. Germline CDR1 reads MGHRA; CDR2 reads YSYEKL. With 1 base removed from V and 3 bases from J, the gap between germline ends came to 7 bases. The CDR3 is 14 amino acids. Here the CDR3 reads CASSQVHVYNEQFF. The CDR3 DNA reads as TGCGCCAGCAGCCAAGTCCATGTCTACAATGAGCAGTTCTTC.

The chain couples TRBV7-3 to TRBJ2-1; 9 nucleotides line up with TRBD2. Trimming cost V 1 base and J 6 bases; bases outside gene matches: 4. The CDR3 covers 15 residues. Germline CDR1 reads SGHTA; CDR2 reads FQGTGA. The CDR3 DNA sequence: TGTGCCAGCAGCTTAAGTCTAGCGGGAATCAATGAGCAGTTCTTC. It specifies CASSLSLAGINEQFF.

This chain links TRBV7-8 with TRBJ1-4; no reliable D call. Germline CDR1 is SGHVS and CDR2 is FQNEAQ. The V and J ends lost 0 bases and 1 base respectively, with 15 bases between them. This CDR3 is built from 18 residues. CDR3 in amino acids: CASSLARHLTETNEKLFF. The CDR3 nucleotides are TGTGCCAGCAGCTTAGCAAGACACTTGACCGAAACTAATGAAAAACTGTTTTTT.

The chain is built from TRBV28 and TRBJ2-7, with a possible D match to TRBD1 (6 bases). Germline lookup yields CDR1 MDHEN and CDR2 SYDVKM. Trimming took 2 bases from V and 3 from J, leaving 11 bases between them. The CDR3 spans 14 residues. The CDR3 nucleotides are TGTGCCAGCAGTTTAAAAGGGGGTTTCTACGAGCAGTACTTC. Amino acid sequence: CASSLKGGFYEQYF.

This sequence joins TRBV11-2 and TRBJ1-1; 7 bases are shared with TRBD1. Per germline, CDR1 SGHAT and CDR2 FQNNGV. CDR3 length: 14 amino acids. J was trimmed by 1 base and V by 5 bases; bases with no gene match: 4. The CDR3 DNA sequence: TGTGCCAGCAGCGTACAGGGGAGGAACACTGAAGCTTTCTTT. Translating it yields CASSVQGRNTEAFF.

This chain connects TRBV5-1 to TRBJ1-3; D call uncertain. Germline V gives CDR1 SGHRS, CDR2 YFSETQ. This CDR3 contains 12 residues. Trimming cost V 5 bases and J 4 bases, with 7 bases left between them. The CDR3 bases are TGCGCCAGCAGGAGTAGCGGAAACACCATATATTTT. Translating it yields CASRSSGNTIYF.

The chain recombines TRBV6-1 with TRBJ1-1; D might be TRBD1 (5 bases). The CDR3 covers 13 residues. CDR1 and CDR2 (germline): MNHNS, SASEGT. The V end was cut by 2 bases, the J end by 7 bases, with 11 bases between. The CDR3 here is CASSERYQGEAFF. The CDR3 nucleotides read TGTGCCAGCAGTGAACGGTACCAGGGTGAAGCTTTCTTT.

The genes are TRBV6-5 and TRBJ2-7, with D maybe TRBD2 (5 bases). Trimming stripped 5 bases from V and 3 bases from J, with 11 bases between. CDR1 and CDR2 from the germline V gene are MNHEY and SVGAGI. This CDR3 is built from 13 residues. In DNA, the CDR3 is TGTGCCAGCAGTCGAGGACGGGGCTACGAGCAGTACTTC. Encoded protein: CASSRGRGYEQYF.

The V gene is TRBV6-1, the J gene TRBJ1-2; D perhaps matches TRBD1 (6 bases). The CDR3 consists of 15 residues. Germline lookup yields CDR1 MNHNS and CDR2 SASEGT. V lost 1 base and J lost 4, with 13 bases in between. The CDR3 spells CASSEEAGASYGYTF. The CDR3 DNA is TGTGCCAGCAGTGAAGAGGCAGGGGCATCCTATGGCTACACCTTC.

The chain recombines TRBV28 with TRBJ1-2; 9 nucleotides match TRBD1. Germline trimming cut 4 bases from V and 5 bases from J; bases unmatched to any gene: 11. The CDR3 extends over 16 amino acids. Germline lookup yields CDR1 MDHEN and CDR2 SYDVKM. The CDR3 reads CASSSTGTGMMYGYTF. As DNA, the CDR3 is TGTGCCAGCAGTTCCACCGGGACAGGGATGATGTATGGCTACACCTTC.

This rearrangement joins TRBV28 to TRBJ2-5; 14 bases align to TRBD2. The CDR3 covers 19 residues. V lost 5 bases, J lost 5 bases, and 16 bases stayed unmatched. Germline lookup yields CDR1 MDHEN and CDR2 SYDVKM. CDR3 residues: CASSQVPGLAGVSRETQYF. As DNA, the CDR3 is TGTGCCAGCAGTCAGGTTCCGGGACTAGCGGGAGTAAGCAGGGAGACCCAGTACTTC.

This chain joins TRBV19 and TRBJ2-1; 10 bases align to TRBD2. This CDR3 region has 16 residues. CDR1 LNHDA and CDR2 SQIVND come from the germline V gene (reference sequence). The V and J ends lost 3 bases and 0 bases, in that order; junction bases with no gene match: 2. CDR3 DNA sequence: TGTGCCAGTAGTATTAGCGGGGGGAGCTCCTACAATGAGCAGTTCTTC. This gives the protein CASSISGGSSYNEQFF.

This rearrangement joins TRBV30 to TRBJ1-1; the D gene is possibly TRBD1 (6 bases). Trimming removed 2 bases from V and 1 base from J, with 11 bases in between. The CDR3 covers 14 residues. Germline assignment: CDR1 GTSNPN and CDR2 SVGIG (reference sequence). CDR3 sequence: CAWSRGTWNTEAFF. The CDR3 DNA is TGTGCCTGGAGTCGTGGGACATGGAACACTGAAGCTTTCTTT.